The text below deals with one T cell receptor (beta chain). The data were taken from a study of blood T cell repertoires in COVID-19. Study at large: The study drew acute and convalescent COVID-19 samples from the United States, Italy and Spain. In each case, the material was cDNA or gDNA derived from T cells, B-cell-depleted T cells, or PBMCs.

Study processing details: Using reference gene primer amplification, nucleated cell counts were estimated. Method: immunoSEQ multiplex PCR; TCRdb's copy keeps in-frame clones and lacks some. V and J calls and clone size follow that table, whereas D and trimming were derived from the DNA. The sample includes a few hundred thousand clones, 89% of them seen just once. The V end lost 5 bases, the J end lost 2 bases, and 11 bases lay between the germline ends. The CDR3 is 13 residues long. CDR1 and CDR2 (germline): SGHRS, YFSETQ. Source material: peripheral blood. The sequence came from a woman between 40 and 50 years old who had recovered from COVID-19. The rearrangement uses TRBV5-1 and TRBJ2-7; D remains ambiguous. The CDR3 reads CASSVGGTYEQYF. DNA for the CDR3: TGCGCCAGCAGTGTTGGCGGAACCTACGAGCAGTACTTC.